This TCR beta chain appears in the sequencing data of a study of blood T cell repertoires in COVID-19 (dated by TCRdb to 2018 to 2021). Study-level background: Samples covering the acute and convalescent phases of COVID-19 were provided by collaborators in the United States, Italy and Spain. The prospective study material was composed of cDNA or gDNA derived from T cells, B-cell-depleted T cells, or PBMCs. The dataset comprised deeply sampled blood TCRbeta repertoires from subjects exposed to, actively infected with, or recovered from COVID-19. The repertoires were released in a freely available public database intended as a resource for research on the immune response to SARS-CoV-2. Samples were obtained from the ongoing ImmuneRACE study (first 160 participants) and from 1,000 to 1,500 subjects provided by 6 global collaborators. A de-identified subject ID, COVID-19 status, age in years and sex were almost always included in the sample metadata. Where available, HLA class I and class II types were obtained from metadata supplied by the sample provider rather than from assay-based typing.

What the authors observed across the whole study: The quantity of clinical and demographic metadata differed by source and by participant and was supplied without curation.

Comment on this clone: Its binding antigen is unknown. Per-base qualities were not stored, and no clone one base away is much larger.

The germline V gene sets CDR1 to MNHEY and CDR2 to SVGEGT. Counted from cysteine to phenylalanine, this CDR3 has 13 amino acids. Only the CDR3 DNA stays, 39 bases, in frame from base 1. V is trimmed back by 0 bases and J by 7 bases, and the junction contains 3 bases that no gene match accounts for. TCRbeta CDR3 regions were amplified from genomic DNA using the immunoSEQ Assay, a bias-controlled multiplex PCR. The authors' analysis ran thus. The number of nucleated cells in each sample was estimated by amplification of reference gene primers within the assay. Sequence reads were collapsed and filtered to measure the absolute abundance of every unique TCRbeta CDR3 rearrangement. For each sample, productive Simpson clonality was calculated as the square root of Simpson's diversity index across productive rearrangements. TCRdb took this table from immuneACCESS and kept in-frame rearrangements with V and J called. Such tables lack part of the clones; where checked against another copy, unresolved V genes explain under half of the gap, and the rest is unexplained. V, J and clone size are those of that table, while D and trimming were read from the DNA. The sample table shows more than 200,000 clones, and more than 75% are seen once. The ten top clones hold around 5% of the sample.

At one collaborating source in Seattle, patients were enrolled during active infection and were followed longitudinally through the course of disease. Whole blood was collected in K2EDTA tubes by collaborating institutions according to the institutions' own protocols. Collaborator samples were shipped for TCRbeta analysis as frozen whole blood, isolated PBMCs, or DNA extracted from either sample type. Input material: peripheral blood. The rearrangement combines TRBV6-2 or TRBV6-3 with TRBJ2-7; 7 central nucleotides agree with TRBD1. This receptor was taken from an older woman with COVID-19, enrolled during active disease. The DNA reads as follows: TGTGCCAGCAGTTACTCGGCAGGGGGAGAGCAGTACTTC. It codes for CASSYSAGGEQYF.